The 2 T cell receptor beta chains in this list originate from one sample, sequenced in a study of blood T cell repertoires in COVID-19 (dated by TCRdb to between 2020 and 2021). Library prep was done by the immunoSEQ multiplex PCR assay. TCRdb took over this immuneACCESS table, retaining in-frame rearrangements with V and J assigned. Such tables are incomplete; in checked studies, under half of the missing clones stem from an unresolved V gene, and the remainder is unexplained. Present in this sample are over 55,000 clones, 85% of which were seen just once. Of the sample, roughly 24% is held by the ten largest clones. The sequencing sample was made of peripheral blood. These receptors came from a man aged 45 to 65 with acute or convalescent COVID-19.

V gene TRBV5-1 combines with J gene TRBJ1-2, with a tentative D call TRBD1 (5 bases). Germline-derived CDR1 and CDR2 are SGHRS and YFSETQ. This CDR3 is 14 amino acids long. The V and J ends lost 1 base and 4 bases respectively, with 11 bases between them. The CDR3 reads CASSLSGIGYGYTF. The CDR3 DNA is TGCGCCAGCAGCTTGTCAGGGATAGGCTATGGCTACACCTTC.

The chain recombines TRBV30 with TRBJ1-5; tentatively, D is TRBD1 (6 bases). The V end lost 7 bases, the J end lost 0 bases, and 13 bases lay between the germline ends. The CDR3 is made up of 14 amino acids. Germline V gene data show CDR1 as GTSNPN and CDR2 as SVGIG (reference sequence). CDR3 nucleotides: TGTGCCTCTTCATCAGGGGATAGCAATCAGCCCCAGCATTTT. Translating gives CASSSGDSNQPQHF.